Listed here are 11 T cell receptor beta chains from one sample, sequenced in a study of cytomegalovirus exposure and HLA in healthy donors. A multiplex PCR was run with 60 Vbeta primers and 13 Jbeta primers. TCRdb keeps only in-frame clones here, not all; method: immunoSEQ multiplex PCR. The sample has 150,000 or so clones, 70% to 80% seen once. Specimen: PBMCs. The receptor source for this set is a man aged 25 to 40 in good health and CMV-seronegative.

The chain recombines TRBV28 with TRBJ2-2, with a tentative D call TRBD1 (7 bases). The CDR3 consists of 14 residues. V was clipped by 7 bases and J by 4 bases, with 13 bases between them. Germline CDR1 reads MDHEN; CDR2 reads SYDVKM. CDR3 nucleotides: TGTGCCAGCAACCAGGGGGGTCGCACCGGGGAGCTGTTTTTT. It codes for CASNQGGRTGELFF.

V gene TRBV19 combines with J gene TRBJ2-2, with 8 bases matching TRBD1. V dropped 6 bases and J dropped 1; count of bases not matched to a gene: 7. Germline V gives CDR1 LNHDA, CDR2 SQIVND (reference sequence). The CDR3 totals 16 residues. The CDR3 DNA reads as TGTGCCAGTAGACCCGGGACAGGAGGGAACACCGGGGAGCTGTTTTTT. Translation gives CASRPGTGGNTGELFF. The whole variable domain, filled in from reference TRBV19 and TRBJ2-2, reads DGGITQSPKYLFRKEGQNVTLSCEQNLNHDAMYWYRQDPGQGLRLIYYSQIVNDFQKGDIAEGYSVSREKKESFPLTVTSAQKNPTAFYLCASRPGTGGNTGELFFGEGSRLTVL.

The J gene is TRBJ1-6, the V gene TRBV7-9; no reliable D call. There are 16 residues in the CDR3. V was trimmed by 0 bases and J by 0 bases, leaving 6 bases between them. Germline CDR1 reads SEHNR; CDR2 reads FQNEAQ (reference sequence). For the CDR3, the DNA is TGTGCCAGCAGCTTAGCCCCGAGCTCCTATAATTCACCCCTCCACTTT. It codes for CASSLAPSSYNSPLHF.

V is TRBV11-1 and J is TRBJ1-1; TRBD1 is a possible D gene (5 bases). Trimming pared 3 bases from V and 8 bases from J, leaving 10 bases between. The CDR3 runs 12 residues. CDR1 SGHAT and CDR2 FQDESV come from the germline V gene (reference sequence). The DNA of the CDR3 is TGTGCCAGCAGCTTCGACAGAACCGAAGCTTTCTTT. Amino acid sequence: CASSFDRTEAFF.

The CDR3 spells CASSSVNTEAFF. CDR3 coding DNA: TGTGCCAGCAGTTCGGTGAACACTGAAGCTTTCTTT. The chain uses TRBV28 and TRBJ1-1; D ambiguous. The CDR3 has 12 amino acids. CDR1 MDHEN and CDR2 SYDVKM come from the germline V gene. V dropped 4 bases and J dropped 0 bases, with 3 bases sitting between them.

The rearrangement joins TRBV7-9 to TRBJ1-2; TRBD1 agrees at 9 bases. The V and J ends lost 1 base and 1 base, in that order; junction bases with no gene match: 4. The CDR3 runs to 16 residues. The V gene's germline CDR1 is SEHNR and CDR2 FQNEAQ (reference sequence). For the CDR3, the DNA is TGTGCCAGCAGCTTAGATGGGACAGGGATTAACTATGGCTACACCTTC. This codes for CASSLDGTGINYGYTF.

This chain's CDR3 is CASRATGTSGGTGELFF. In nucleotides, the CDR3 is TGTGCCAGCAGAGCCACCGGGACTAGCGGGGGTACCGGGGAGCTGTTTTTT. The genes are TRBV6-4 and TRBJ2-2, with 14 bases that match TRBD2. The CDR3 loop spans 17 amino acids. The V gene's germline CDR1 is MRHNA and CDR2 SNTAGT. Losses at the gene ends were 6 bases for V and 5 bases for J; bases not matched to a gene: 8.

The genes are TRBV7-9 and TRBJ2-1; 9 bases are a match to TRBD1. V lost 4 bases and J lost 4; bases outside the gene matches: 8. The germline CDR1 and CDR2 sequences are SEHNR and FQNEAQ (reference sequence). The CDR3 extends over 16 amino acids. CDR3 amino acids: CASSSRTGGLYNEQFF. DNA for the CDR3: TGTGCCAGCAGCTCCAGAACAGGGGGCCTTTACAATGAGCAGTTCTTC.

V is TRBV6-5 and J is TRBJ1-1, with unresolved D. This CDR3 has 13 residues. Per germline, CDR1 MNHEY and CDR2 SVGAGI. The V and J ends lost 2 bases and 2 bases respectively, with 6 bases between them. Here the CDR3 DNA reads TGTGCCAGCAGTTACCAGTTTAACACTGAAGCTTTCTTT. Its translation: CASSYQFNTEAFF.

This clone was found once. The chain carries TRBV28 and TRBJ2-3; D gene ambiguous. In germline, CDR1 is MDHEN, CDR2 SYDVKM. V was clipped by 2 bases and J by 2 bases, with 8 bases between them. This CDR3 region has 14 residues. DNA of the CDR3: TGTGCCAGCAGTTTAGATAGCTACACAGATACGCAGTATTTT. Protein product: CASSLDSYTDTQYF.

J is TRBJ2-7 and V is TRBV10-1, with 7 bases matching TRBD2. Germline V CDR1 and CDR2: WNHNN, SYGVQD (reference sequence). This CDR3 spans 14 amino acids. V trimming: 1 base; J trimming: 2 bases; junction bases outside the gene matches: 2. The DNA for the CDR3 is TGCGCCAGCAGTGAGTGGGGGGGGGCCTACGAGCAGTACTTC. Translating gives CASSEWGGAYEQYF.